This T cell receptor beta chain derives from a study of blood T cell repertoires in COVID-19. Study-wide background: Acute and convalescent COVID-19 specimens originated in the United States, Italy and Spain. Nucleic acid was either cDNA or gDNA, and it came from T cells, B-cell-depleted T cells, or PBMCs.

As processed by the authors: Nucleated cell number was recorded as an estimate derived from reference gene primer amplification. Clones were sequenced by immunoSEQ multiplex PCR, and TCRdb holds only the in-frame ones, with some missing. V, J and clone size were drawn from that table, and D and trimming were deduced from the DNA. Counted here are 150,000 to 200,000 clones, 60% to 85% occurring once; the ten biggest clones make up roughly a sixth. The V gene's germline CDR1 is GTSNPN and CDR2 SVGIG (reference sequence). Trimming at V came to 3 bases and at J to 5 bases, leaving 12 bases not matched to a gene. The CDR3 is made up of 16 amino acids.

This chain connects TRBV30 to TRBJ2-5, with 10 positions matching TRBD2. Input material: peripheral blood. The TCR was taken from a man in his 60s with active or convalescent COVID-19. DNA for the CDR3: TGTGCCTGGAGCGATCAATTAGCGGGAGGCGGGGAGACCCAGTACTTC. Amino acids: CAWSDQLAGGGETQYF.